The sequence of this T cell receptor (beta chain) was determined in a study of T cell repertoires in cytomegalovirus infection. Across the whole study: Both recently identified HLA-C-restricted and well-studied HLA-B-restricted CMV epitopes were used in the study.

TCRdb re-derived calls from the reads in MiXCR, one entry per CDR3 protein. The data hold fewer than 60,000 distinct CDR3 sequences, with around a fifth observed a single time. Worth noting for this clonotype: The antigen remains undetermined.

V was trimmed by 2 bases and J by 9 bases, leaving 11 bases between them. Germline CDR1 MNHEY, CDR2 SMNVEV (reference sequence). There are 14 residues in the CDR3. The specimen comprised CD8+ T cells from cultured PBMCs, sampled from culture after CMV antigen stimulation. This TCR derives from a human donor in good health (CMV status not recorded). Some clones in this sample may be carry-over from other donors' samples. The chain links TRBV27 to TRBJ1-6; no firm D call. CDR3 amino acids: CASSLKRLGSPLHF. The CDR3 DNA follows: TGTGCCAGCAGTTTAAAAAGATTGGGTTCACCCCTCCACTTT.